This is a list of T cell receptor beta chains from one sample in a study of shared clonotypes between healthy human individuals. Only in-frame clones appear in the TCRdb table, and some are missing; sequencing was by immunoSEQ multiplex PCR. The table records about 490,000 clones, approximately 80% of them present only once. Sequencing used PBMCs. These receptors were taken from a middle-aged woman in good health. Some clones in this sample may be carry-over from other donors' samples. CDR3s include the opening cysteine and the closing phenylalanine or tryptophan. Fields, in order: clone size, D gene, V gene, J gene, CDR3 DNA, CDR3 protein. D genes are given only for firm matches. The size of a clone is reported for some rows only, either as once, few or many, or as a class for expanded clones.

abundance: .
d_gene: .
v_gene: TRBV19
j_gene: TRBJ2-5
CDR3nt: TGTGCCAGTAGTACAGGAAACGGGCCAGAGACCCAGTACTTC
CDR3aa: CASSTGNGPETQYF

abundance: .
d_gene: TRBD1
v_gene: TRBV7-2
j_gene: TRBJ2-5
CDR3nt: TGTGCCAGCAGCAAAGACAGGGCAGAGACCCAGTACTTC
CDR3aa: CASSKDRAETQYF

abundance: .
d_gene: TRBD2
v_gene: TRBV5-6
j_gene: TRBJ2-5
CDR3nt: TGTGCCAGCAGCTTGTACCTAGCGGGACGGCAAGAGACCCAGTACTTC
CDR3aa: CASSLYLAGRQETQYF

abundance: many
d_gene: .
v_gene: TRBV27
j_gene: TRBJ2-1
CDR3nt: TGTGCCAGCAGTCAGGGGCGGGACAATGAGCAGTTCTTC
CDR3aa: CASSQGRDNEQFF

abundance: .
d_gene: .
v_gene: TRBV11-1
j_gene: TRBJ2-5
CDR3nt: TGTGCCAGCAGCAAAAAAGGTGGGGTGAAGGAGACCCAGTACTTC
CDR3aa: CASSKKGGVKETQYF

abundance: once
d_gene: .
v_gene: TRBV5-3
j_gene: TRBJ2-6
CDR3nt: TGTGCCAGAAGCTTGGTCCACAGCTCTGGGGCCAACGTCCTGACTTTC
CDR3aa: CARSLVHSSGANVLTF

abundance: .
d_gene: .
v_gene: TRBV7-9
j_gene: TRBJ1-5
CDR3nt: TGTGCCAGCAGCTTAGGAGAGTACAGGGTGAATCAGCCCCAGCATTTT
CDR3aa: CASSLGEYRVNQPQHF

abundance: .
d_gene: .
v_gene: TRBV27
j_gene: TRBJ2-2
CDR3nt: TGTGCCAGCAGTTTGCTTCCGGGAGTGGGTACCGGGGAGCTGTTTTTT
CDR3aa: CASSLLPGVGTGELFF

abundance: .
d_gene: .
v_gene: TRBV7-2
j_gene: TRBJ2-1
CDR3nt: TGTGCCAGCAGCAAACATAGGGGTGAGCAGTTCTTC
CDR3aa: CASSKHRGEQFF

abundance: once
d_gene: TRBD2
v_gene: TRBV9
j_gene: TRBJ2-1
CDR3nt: TGTGCCAGCAGCGTAGCAGCGGGAGACAGAGATGAGCAGTTCTTC
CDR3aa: CASSVAAGDRDEQFF

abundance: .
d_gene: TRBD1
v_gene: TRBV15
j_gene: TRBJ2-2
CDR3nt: TGTGCCACCAGCAGGGCAGGGGGCACCGGGGAGCTGTTTTTT
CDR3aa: CATSRAGGTGELFF

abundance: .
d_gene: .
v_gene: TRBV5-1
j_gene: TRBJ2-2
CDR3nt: TGCGCCAGCAGCGCCGACAACACCGGGGAGCTGTTTTTT
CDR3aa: CASSADNTGELFF

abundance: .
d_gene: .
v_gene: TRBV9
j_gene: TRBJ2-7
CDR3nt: TGTGCCAGCAGCCCCCGACAACAGATGACCTACGAGCAGTACTTC
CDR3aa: CASSPRQQMTYEQYF

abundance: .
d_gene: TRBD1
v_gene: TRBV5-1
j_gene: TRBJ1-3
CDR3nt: TGCGCCAGCAGCTTGGTGGGACAGAAGTTTGGAAACACCATATATTTT
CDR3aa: CASSLVGQKFGNTIYF

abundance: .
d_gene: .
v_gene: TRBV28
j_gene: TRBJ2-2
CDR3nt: TGTGCCAGCAGTTCTCTGAACACCGGGGAGCTGTTTTTT
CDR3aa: CASSSLNTGELFF

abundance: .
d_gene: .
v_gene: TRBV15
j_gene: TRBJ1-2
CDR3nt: TGTGCCACCAGCAGGGGGACTTTTTATGGCTACACCTTC
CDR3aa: CATSRGTFYGYTF

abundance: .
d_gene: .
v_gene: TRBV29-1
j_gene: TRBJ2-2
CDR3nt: TGCAGCGTTGCTGGCGGGGCTAACACCGGGGAGCTGTTTTTT
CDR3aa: CSVAGGANTGELFF

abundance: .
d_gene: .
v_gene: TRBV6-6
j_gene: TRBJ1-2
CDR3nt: TGTGCCAGCACCAACCCGCTGGGGGGGCCGAGGTCGGGCTACACCTTC
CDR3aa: CASTNPLGGPRSGYTF

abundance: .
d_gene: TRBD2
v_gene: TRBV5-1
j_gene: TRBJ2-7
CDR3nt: TGCGCCAGCAAAGGAACTAGCGGGAGCTACGAGCAGTACTTC
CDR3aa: CASKGTSGSYEQYF

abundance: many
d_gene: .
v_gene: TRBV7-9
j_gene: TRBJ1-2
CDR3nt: TGTGCCAGCAGTTCCGATACTATAAATGGCTACACCTTC
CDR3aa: CASSSDTINGYTF

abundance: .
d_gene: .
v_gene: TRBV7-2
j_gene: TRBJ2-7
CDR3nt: TGTGCCAGCAGCTTATCAGGCACAATCAGTATGGGGCAGTACTTC
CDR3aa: CASSLSGTISMGQYF

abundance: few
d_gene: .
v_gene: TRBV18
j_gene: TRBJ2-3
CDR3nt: TGTGCCAGCTCACCAAGCGGAATGGGGGGAACAGATACGCAGTATTTT
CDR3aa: CASSPSGMGGTDTQYF

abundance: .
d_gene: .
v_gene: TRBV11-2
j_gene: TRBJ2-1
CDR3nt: TGTGCCAGCAGCCCCCGGGACTCCAACAATGAGCAGTTCTTC
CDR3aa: CASSPRDSNNEQFF

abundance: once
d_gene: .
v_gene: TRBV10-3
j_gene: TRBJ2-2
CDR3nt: TGTGCCATCCCGGCGGAGACCGAGAACACCGGGGAGCTGTTTTTT
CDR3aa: CAIPAETENTGELFF

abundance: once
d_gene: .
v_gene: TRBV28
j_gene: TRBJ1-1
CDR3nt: TGTGCCAGCAGTTCCGACACTGAAGCTTTCTTT
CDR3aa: CASSSDTEAFF

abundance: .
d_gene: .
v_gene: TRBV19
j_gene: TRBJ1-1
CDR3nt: TGTGCCAGTAGTATTCACCCGACGCTGCAGGGAATTAACACTGAAGCTTTCTTT
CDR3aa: CASSIHPTLQGINTEAFF

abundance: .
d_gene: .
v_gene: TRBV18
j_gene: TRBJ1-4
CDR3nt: TGTGCCAGCTCGATGGGGCGAGATGAAAAACTGTTTTTT
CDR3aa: CASSMGRDEKLFF

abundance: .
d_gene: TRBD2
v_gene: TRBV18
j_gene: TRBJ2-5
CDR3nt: TGTGCCAGCTCTCCCGAATACGGGACTAGCGGGGTCAGGCTCCAAGAGACCCAGTACTTC
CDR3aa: CASSPEYGTSGVRLQETQYF

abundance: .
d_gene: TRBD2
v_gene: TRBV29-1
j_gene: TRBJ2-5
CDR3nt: TGCAGCGTTGTGTGGGGAGGGCTCCAAGAGACCCAGTACTTC
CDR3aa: CSVVWGGLQETQYF

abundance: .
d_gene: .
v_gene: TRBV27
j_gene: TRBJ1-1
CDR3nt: TGTGCCAGCAGTTTATCTGGACAATCGTACACTGAAGCTTTCTTT
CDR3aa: CASSLSGQSYTEAFF

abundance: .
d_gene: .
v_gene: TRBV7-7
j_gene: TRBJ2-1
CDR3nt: TGTGCCAGCAGCACAGGGTACCCCAATGAGCAGTTCTTC
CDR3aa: CASSTGYPNEQFF

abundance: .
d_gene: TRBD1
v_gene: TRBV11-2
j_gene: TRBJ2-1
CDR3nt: TGTGCCAGCAGCCCCAGGGGGCCTCGGGACAATGAGCAGTTCTTC
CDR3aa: CASSPRGPRDNEQFF

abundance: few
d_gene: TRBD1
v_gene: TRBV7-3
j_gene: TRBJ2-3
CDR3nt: TGTGCCAGCAGCGCGCGCGGCGGGACAGGGGCCGCAGATACGCAGTATTTT
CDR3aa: CASSARGGTGAADTQYF

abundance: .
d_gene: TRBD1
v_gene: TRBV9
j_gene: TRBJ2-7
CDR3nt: TGTGCCAGCAGCCCTGGTCCAGGGGGTTACGAGCAGTACTTC
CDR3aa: CASSPGPGGYEQYF

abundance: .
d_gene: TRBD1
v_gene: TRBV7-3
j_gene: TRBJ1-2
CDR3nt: TGTGCCAGCAGCTCGGGACAGGGGTATGGCTACACCTTC
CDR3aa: CASSSGQGYGYTF

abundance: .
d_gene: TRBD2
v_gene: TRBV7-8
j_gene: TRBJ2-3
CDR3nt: TGTGCCAGCAGTCAACATCGACTAGCGGGCGGAAGCACAGATACGCAGTATTTT
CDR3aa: CASSQHRLAGGSTDTQYF

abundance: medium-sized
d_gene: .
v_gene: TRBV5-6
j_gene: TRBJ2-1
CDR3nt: TGTGCCAGCAGCTTGGGCCCAGGGAAGTTCTTC
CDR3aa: CASSLGPGKFF

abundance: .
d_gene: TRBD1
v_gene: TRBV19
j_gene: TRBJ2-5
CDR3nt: TGTGCCAGTAGTCATGGGAGGGACAGGGGAGGGGAGACCCAGTACTTC
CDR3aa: CASSHGRDRGGETQYF

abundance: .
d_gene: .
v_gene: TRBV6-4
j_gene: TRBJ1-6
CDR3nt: TGTGCCAGCAGTGAGTCGATGGGGGGTAGAAATTCACCCCTCCACTTT
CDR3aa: CASSESMGGRNSPLHF

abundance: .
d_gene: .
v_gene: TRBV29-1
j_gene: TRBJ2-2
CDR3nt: TGCAGCTTTAGGGTGGCCGGGGAGCTGTTTTTT
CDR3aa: CSFRVAGELFF